Presented here are 7 T cell receptor beta chains from one specimen sequenced in a study of OX40 agonist ivuxolimab in advanced cancers. The assay was immunoSEQ multiplex PCR, and TCRdb's table has in-frame clones only and misses some. The data contain tens of thousands of clones, approximately 86% of them seen just once; the ten biggest clones take up about 3.7%. Sequencing was performed on CD4+ or CD8+ T cells sorted from blood, taken in a trial of the OX40 agonist ivuxolimab. These receptor sequences come from an adult with an advanced solid tumor such as melanoma, head and neck, liver or kidney cancer.

The gene calls are TRBV27 and TRBJ2-7; no firm D call. Looked up from germline, CDR1 is MNHEY and CDR2 is SMNVEV (reference sequence). This CDR3 has 12 amino acids. V lost 8 bases and J lost 0, with 8 bases in between. The DNA for the CDR3 is TGTGCCAGCGGCAAGAACTCCTACGAGCAGTACTTC. It specifies CASGKNSYEQYF.

V usage is TRBV4-3 and J usage is TRBJ2-2; 10 nucleotides agree with TRBD2. The V gene end was trimmed by 0 bases and the J gene end by 5 bases; junction bases not matched to a gene: 6. The CDR3 is 17 residues long. In germline, CDR1 is LGHNA, CDR2 YSLEER. The CDR3 spells CASSQEGLAMETGELFF. In DNA, the CDR3 is TGCGCCAGCAGCCAAGAGGGACTAGCGATGGAAACCGGGGAGCTGTTTTTT.

This rearrangement joins TRBV7-9 to TRBJ1-2, with unresolved D. This CDR3 has 13 residues. Between the trimmed V and J ends, which lost 2 bases and 4 bases, there was a span of 8 bases. Germline lookup yields CDR1 SEHNR and CDR2 FQNEAQ (reference sequence). Here the CDR3 DNA reads TGTGCCAGCAGCTTACTGGACGGCTATGGCTACACCTTC. Its protein is CASSLLDGYGYTF. The whole variable domain, filled in from reference TRBV7-9 and TRBJ1-2, reads DTGVSQNPRHKITKRGQNVTFRCDPISEHNRLYWYRQTLGQGPEFLTYFQNEAQLEKSRLLSDRFSAERPKGSFSTLEIQRTEQGDSAMYLCASSLLDGYGYTFGSGTRLTVV.

This sequence joins TRBV28 and TRBJ1-3, with D hard to call. The CDR3 runs to 12 residues. Per germline, CDR1 MDHEN and CDR2 SYDVKM. V dropped 5 bases and J dropped 8 bases, with 10 bases sitting between them. DNA for the CDR3: TGTGCCAGCAGTCCAACCCGGGACACCATATATTTT. Its protein is CASSPTRDTIYF.

The rearrangement links TRBV30 to TRBJ2-7, with 9 bases lining up with TRBD1. This CDR3 has 14 amino acids. Germline-derived CDR1 and CDR2 are GTSNPN and SVGIG (reference sequence). V gave up 2 bases and J gave up 6 bases; unmatched junction bases: 8. CDR3 bases: TGTGCCTGGAGTAAGCGACAGGGGGTCCGCGAGCAGTACTTC. This codes for CAWSKRQGVREQYF.

This sequence joins TRBV7-3 and TRBJ1-2; D is unclear. Germline assignment: CDR1 SGHTA and CDR2 FQGTGA. This CDR3 has 11 residues. The V and J ends lost 10 bases and 6 bases respectively, with 12 bases between them. CDR3 DNA: TGTGCCACCTTATCCGGGAATGGCTACACCTTC. As protein: CATLSGNGYTF.

This chain connects TRBV6-1 to TRBJ1-5; D gene uncertain. The CDR3 has 14 residues. The V end was cut by 2 bases, the J end by 5 bases, with 10 bases between. Germline CDR1 reads MNHNS; CDR2 reads SASEGT. This CDR3 reads CASSEQPVDQPQHF. In DNA form, the CDR3 reads TGTGCCAGCAGTGAACAGCCCGTCGATCAGCCCCAGCATTTT.